These 23 T cell receptor beta chains were all obtained from the same sample, sequenced in a study of blood T cells in healthy people across ages. For the second PCR, which ran for about 7 to 12 cycles, a sample-barcoded 5' primer and a J-beta primer mix were used. MiXCR, run by TCRdb on the 5' RACE reads, gives a single entry per CDR3 protein. The sample lists over a million distinct CDR3 sequences, under 30% seen once, with 0.75% in the top ten. The sample was also reused in another study, on T cells of mothers and their children.

The sequenced material came from blood. These receptors were obtained from a girl aged 2 to 9 in good health.

The CDR3 loop reads CSVEPSESYNEQFF. The CDR3 DNA follows: TGCAGCGTTGAACCTAGCGAGTCCTACAATGAGCAGTTCTTC. This chain uses TRBV29-1 with TRBJ2-1, with D perhaps matching TRBD2 (6 bases). Germline V gene sequence: CDR1 SQVTM, CDR2 ANQGSEA. Trimming shortened V by 2 bases and J by 1 base, and 9 bases separated the two germline ends. This CDR3 has 14 residues.

The CDR3 spells CSAMTSGNHEQFF. The CDR3 DNA reads TGCAGCGCTATGACTAGCGGGAATCATGAGCAGTTCTTC. This chain uses TRBV29-1 with TRBJ2-1; TRBD2 matches at 11 bases. Looked up from germline, CDR1 is SQVTM and CDR2 is ANQGSEA. This CDR3 has 13 amino acids. V lost 7 bases and J lost 8; bases outside the gene matches: 7.

This clonotype was counted only a few times. The chain combines TRBV6-1 with TRBJ2-5; 8 nucleotides align to TRBD2. Matching the DNA end better, TRBJ2-1 makes the J call doubtful. Germline V gene data show CDR1 as MNHNS and CDR2 as SASEGT. The CDR3 contains 14 residues. CDR3 nucleotides: TGTGCCAGCATTCCCACTAGCGGCGCAAGCGAGCAGTTCTTC. It yields the protein CASIPTSGASEQFF.

The sample holds a few counts of this clonotype. The chain is built from TRBV6-6 and TRBJ2-3; 9 positions agree with TRBD1. CDR1 MNHNY and CDR2 SVGAGI come from the germline V gene (reference sequence). The CDR3 totals 16 residues. V lost 6 bases and J lost 2; bases outside the gene matches: 9. For the CDR3, the DNA is TGTGCCAGCAGCCGGGACAGGGTGCCCATCACAGATACGCAGTATTTT. It is translated as CASSRDRVPITDTQYF.

J is TRBJ2-7 and V is TRBV9; tentative D call: TRBD1 (6 bases). This CDR3 region has 14 residues. V was trimmed by 2 bases and J by 3 bases, leaving 12 bases between them. The germline CDR1 and CDR2 sequences are SGDLS and YYNGEE. CDR3 DNA sequence: TGTGCCAGCAGCGTTCAGGGGACCAACTACGAGCAGTACTTC. Protein sequence: CASSVQGTNYEQYF.

This clonotype was found a few times. The chain uses TRBV5-1 and TRBJ2-5; TRBD2 aligns across 9 bases. The DNA matches TRBJ2-1 better at its end, which makes the J call doubtful. This CDR3 spans 15 amino acids. CDR1 is SGHRS, CDR2 YFSETQ, per germline. In DNA, the CDR3 is TGCGCCAGCAGCTTGGGACTAGCGGTGGGGGATGAGCAGTTCTTC. Translating it yields CASSLGLAVGDEQFF.

The genes are TRBV6-2 or TRBV6-3 and TRBJ2-5; D tentatively fits TRBD1 or TRBD2 (5 bases each). Germline V gives CDR1 MNHEY, CDR2 SVGEGT. This CDR3 region has 15 residues. With 6 bases removed from V and 4 bases from J, the gap between germline ends came to 18 bases. CDR3 nucleotide sequence: TGTGCCAGCAGCTGGGGGACGTACGACCCAGAGACCCAGTACTTC. Translating it yields CASSWGTYDPETQYF.

This clonotype was picked up a small number of times. The CDR3 sequence: CSVVDGTSGTYNEQFF. As DNA, the CDR3 is TGCAGCGTTGTCGACGGGACTAGCGGGACCTACAATGAGCAGTTCTTC. The chain joins TRBV29-1 to TRBJ2-1; 13 bases align to TRBD2. Germline trimming cut 4 bases from V and 2 bases from J; bases unmatched to any gene: 5. The CDR3 spans 16 residues. Germline V CDR1 and CDR2: SQVTM, ANQGSEA.

This clonotype occurred a few times. This rearrangement joins TRBV15 to TRBJ1-2; the D gene is possibly TRBD1 (5 bases). Germline-derived CDR1 and CDR2 are LNHNV and YYDKDF (reference sequence). The CDR3 loop spans 16 amino acids. Trimming cost V 1 base and J 4 bases, with 16 bases left between them. CDR3 DNA sequence: TGTGCCACCAGCAGAGCGTTCCAGGGTCCCCTCTATGGCTACACCTTC. This codes for CATSRAFQGPLYGYTF.

Here the CDR3 DNA reads TGTGCCAGCAGTTTCATGGGAGGGGGGATGTCCACTGAAGCTTTCTTT. It codes for CASSFMGGGMSTEAFF. The chain uses TRBV12-3 or TRBV12-4 and TRBJ1-1, with D perhaps TRBD1 (6 bases). V shed 3 bases and J shed 4 bases, with 18 bases lying between them. CDR3 length: 16 amino acids.

This clonotype was seen at least ten times. The V gene is TRBV6-6, the J gene TRBJ1-4; D possibly corresponds to TRBD1 (6 bases). Germline CDR1 reads MNHNY; CDR2 reads SVGAGI (reference sequence). With 7 bases removed from V and 0 bases from J, the gap between germline ends came to 12 bases. The CDR3 totals 15 residues. This chain's CDR3 is CASTAHRATNEKLFF. The CDR3 nucleotides are TGTGCCAGCACCGCTCACAGGGCAACTAATGAAAAACTGTTTTTT.

The CDR3 bases are TGCAGTGCTAGAGTGACAGAAACTGAAGCTTTCTTT. Its protein is CSARVTETEAFF. The chain joins TRBV20-1 to TRBJ1-1, with a weak D call TRBD1 (5 bases). The germline gives CDR1 DFQATT, CDR2 SNEGSKA (reference sequence). The length of the CDR3 is 12 residues. V was clipped by 1 base and J by 5 bases, with 8 bases between them.

The V call is TRBV11-2, the J call TRBJ2-3; TRBD2 might be the D (5 bases). The CDR3 totals 13 residues. Deletions cut 5 bases from V and 5 bases from J, with 11 bases between. Per the germline V gene, CDR1 is SGHAT and CDR2 is FQNNGV. CDR3 in amino acids: CASSGGSLDTQYF. CDR3 DNA: TGTGCCAGCAGCGGTGGGAGTTTAGATACGCAGTATTTT.

The V gene is TRBV7-9, the J gene TRBJ1-2; possibly TRBD1 for D (5 bases). This CDR3 has 16 amino acids. The V and J ends lost 4 bases and 5 bases respectively, with 20 bases between them. CDR1 and CDR2 from the germline V gene are SEHNR and FQNEAQ (reference sequence). The CDR3 region is CASSSSTGTQIYGYTF. The CDR3 DNA reads as TGTGCCAGCAGCTCATCGACCGGGACTCAAATTTATGGCTACACCTTC.

There are a few counts of this clonotype. CDR3 in amino acids: CATSREGGRNIQYF. CDR3 coding DNA: TGTGCCACCAGCAGAGAGGGAGGGAGGAACATTCAGTACTTC. The V gene is TRBV15, the J gene TRBJ2-4, with TRBD2 identical over 7 bases. V lost 0 bases, J lost 7 bases, and 3 bases stayed unmatched. The germline V gene has CDR1 LNHNV and CDR2 YYDKDF (reference sequence). This CDR3 region has 14 residues. Drawing the rest from reference TRBV15 and TRBJ2-4, the complete variable domain is DAMVIQNPRYQVTQFGKPVTLSCSQTLNHNVMYWYQQKSSQAPKLLFHYYDKDFNNEADTPDNFQSRRPNTSFCFLDIRSPGLGDTAMYLCATSREGGRNIQYFGAGTRLSVL.

J is TRBJ2-1 and V is TRBV12-3 or TRBV12-4, with TRBD2 matching 11 bases. V shed 6 bases and J 4 bases; nucleotides not matched to a gene: 8. The CDR3 contains 16 residues. The CDR3: CASRYLAGGRYNEQFF. The CDR3 DNA follows: TGTGCCAGCAGGTACCTAGCGGGGGGCCGTTACAATGAGCAGTTCTTC.

The chain combines TRBV6-2 or TRBV6-3 with TRBJ2-1; 7 bases align to TRBD2. With V trimmed by 2 bases and J by 6 bases, 7 bases remained unmatched. The CDR3 runs 15 residues. Germline CDR1 reads MNHEY; CDR2 reads SVGEGT. CDR3 DNA sequence: TGTGCCAGCAGTTACACCAGACTAGCTTCCAATGAGCAGTTCTTC. Protein product: CASSYTRLASNEQFF.

J is TRBJ2-7 and V is TRBV24-1, with 8 bases that match TRBD1. The CDR3 runs to 13 residues. V trimming: 3 bases; J trimming: 5 bases; junction bases outside the gene matches: 2. Germline V gene sequence: CDR1 KGHDR, CDR2 SFDVKD. The CDR3 region is CATSDGTGDEQYF. The CDR3 nucleotides read TGTGCCACCAGTGATGGGACAGGTGACGAGCAGTACTTC.

The chain uses TRBV7-2 and TRBJ2-1, with 14 bases fitting TRBD2. The CDR3 sequence is 15 residues long. J lost 8 bases, V lost 3 bases, and 3 bases had no gene match. Germline V gives CDR1 SGHTA, CDR2 FQGNSA. The CDR3 region has the DNA TGTGCCAGCAGCTTTGGGGGACTAGCGGGAGATGAGCAGTTCTTC. It yields the protein CASSFGGLAGDEQFF.

Note on this clonotype: At one end the junction does not follow the germline gene, possibly because of a read error. The chain has TRBV28 and TRBJ2-5; 8 bases are shared with TRBD1. The CDR3 is 14 amino acids. The germline V gene has CDR1 MDHEN and CDR2 SYDVKM. Here the CDR3 reads CASNKQGDRRTQYF. The CDR3 DNA follows: TGTGCCAGCAATAAACAGGGGGACCGCAGGACCCAGTACTTT.

V and J are TRBV7-2 and TRBJ2-1; 9 bases agree with TRBD2. With V trimmed by 6 bases and J by 4 bases, 7 bases remained unmatched. The germline V gene encodes CDR1 SGHTA and CDR2 FQGNSA. CDR3 length: 15 residues. CDR3 in DNA: TGTGCCAGCAGACTAGACACTAGCGGGTACAATGAGCAGTTCTTC. It encodes CASRLDTSGYNEQFF.

The V and J genes are TRBV9 and TRBJ2-3, with 12 bases identical to TRBD2. V lost 3 bases, J lost 5 bases, and 1 base stayed unmatched. The CDR3 is 14 residues long. Germline V gene data show CDR1 as SGDLS and CDR2 as YYNGEE. In DNA, the CDR3 is TGTGCCAGCAGCGCGACTAGCGGGGGAGATACGCAGTATTTT. It is translated as CASSATSGGDTQYF. Together with reference TRBV9 and TRBJ2-3, the CDR3 gives the full variable domain: DSGVTQTPKHLITATGQRVTLRCSPRSGDLSVYWYQQSLDQGLQFLIQYYNGEERAKGNILERFSAQQFPDLHSELNLSSLELGDSALYFCASSATSGGDTQYFGPGTRLTVL.

In its sample, this clonotype was seen a few times. This chain uses TRBV27 with TRBJ1-2; D gene unclear. Germline V gene sequence: CDR1 MNHEY, CDR2 SMNVEV (reference sequence). The CDR3 is 13 residues long. The V and J ends lost 5 bases and 5 bases respectively, with 12 bases between them. CDR3 coding DNA: TGTGCCAGCAGTCCCACACCCCCTTATGGCTACACCTTC. Amino acids: CASSPTPPYGYTF.